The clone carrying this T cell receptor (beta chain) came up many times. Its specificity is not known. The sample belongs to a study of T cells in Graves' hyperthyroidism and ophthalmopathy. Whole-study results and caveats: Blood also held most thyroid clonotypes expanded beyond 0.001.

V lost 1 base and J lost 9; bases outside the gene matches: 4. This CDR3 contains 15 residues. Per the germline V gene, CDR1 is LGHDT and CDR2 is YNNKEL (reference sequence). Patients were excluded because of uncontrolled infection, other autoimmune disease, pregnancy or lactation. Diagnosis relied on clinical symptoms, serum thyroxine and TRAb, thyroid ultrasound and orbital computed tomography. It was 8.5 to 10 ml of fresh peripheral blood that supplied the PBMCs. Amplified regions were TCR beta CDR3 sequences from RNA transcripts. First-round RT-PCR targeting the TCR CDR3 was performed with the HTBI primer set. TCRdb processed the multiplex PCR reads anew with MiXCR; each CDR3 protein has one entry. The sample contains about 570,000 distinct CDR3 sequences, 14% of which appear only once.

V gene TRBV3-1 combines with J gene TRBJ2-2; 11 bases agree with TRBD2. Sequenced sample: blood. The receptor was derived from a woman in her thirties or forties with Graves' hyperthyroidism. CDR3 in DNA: TGTGCCAGCAGCCAAGCACTAGCGGGGGACCGGGAGCTGTTTTTT. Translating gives CASSQALAGDRELFF. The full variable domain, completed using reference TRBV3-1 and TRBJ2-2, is DTAVSQTPKYLVTQMGNDKSIKCEQNLGHDTMYWYKQDSKKFLKIMFSYNNKELIINETVPNRFSPKSPDKAHLNLHINSLELGDSAVYFCASSQALAGDRELFFGEGSRLTVL.